This entry describes one TCR beta chain. CDR3 length: 15 residues. The germline gives CDR1 SNHLY, CDR2 FYNNEI. The V end was cut by 6 bases, the J end by 0 bases, with 14 bases between. TCRdb re-called the 5' RACE reads with MiXCR, one entry per CDR3 protein. The table has around 960,000 distinct CDR3 sequences, 9% to 15% seen once. The entry originates in a study of identical twins. The sample also formed part of further work on yellow fever vaccine responses in identical twins.

The chain recombines TRBV2 with TRBJ1-1; D is possibly TRBD1 (5 bases). The TCR comes from a woman aged 18-29 years in good health. The sequencing sample was made of PBMCs. CDR3 loop: CASRGGSGVNTEAFF. CDR3 sequence (DNA): TGTGCCAGCAGGGGGGGGTCGGGCGTGAACACTGAAGCTTTCTTT.